This T cell receptor beta chain is drawn from a study of blood T cell repertoires in COVID-19 (dated by TCRdb to about 2020). About the investigation overall: Samples from collaborators originated in the United States, Italy and Spain and spanned both the acute and convalescent phases of COVID-19. The dataset comprised deeply sampled blood TCRbeta repertoires from subjects exposed to, actively infected with, or recovered from COVID-19. A de-identified subject ID, COVID-19 status, age in years and sex were almost always included in the sample metadata. Where available, HLA class I and class II types were obtained from metadata supplied by the sample provider rather than from assay-based typing. Samples came from the ongoing ImmuneRACE study (first 160 participants) plus 1,254 subjects from 6 global collaborators. The repertoires were released in a freely available public database intended as a resource for research on the immune response to SARS-CoV-2. The material from the prospective study consisted of cDNA or gDNA derived from T cells, B-cell-depleted T cells, or PBMCs. Overall study outcomes, separate from this receptor: The quantity of clinical and demographic metadata differed by source and by participant and was supplied without curation.

A word on this clone: Its antigen is still unknown. Base qualities are not recorded, but no much larger clone differs from it by a single base.

Participants in the prospective study were aged roughly 18 to 89 years, lived in under 30 United States geographic areas, and enrolled through a virtual design. Cohort assignment in the prospective study relied on participant-reported clinical history from a screening survey and a study questionnaire. In the prospective study, mobile phlebotomists collected whole blood, serum and a nasopharyngeal or oropharyngeal swab from each participant. Over an approximately 2-month period, participants in the prospective study had the option of providing additional blood draws and questionnaires. Before DNA extraction, blood samples from the prospective study were shipped at room temperature or frozen. The immunoSEQ Assay, a bias-controlled multiplex PCR, was used to amplify TCRbeta CDR3 regions from genomic DNA. Per the source publication's procedure: Within the assay, amplification of reference gene primers was used to estimate how many nucleated cells each sample contained. To quantify the absolute abundance of each unique TCRbeta CDR3 rearrangement, sequence reads were collapsed and filtered. Productive Simpson clonality was computed per sample as the square root of Simpson's diversity index over productive rearrangements. TCRdb carries this immuneACCESS record with in-frame sequences only. Its versions omit some clonotypes, under half of them owing to an unresolved V gene in the studies checked, with the rest unexplained. The D gene and trimming were derived from the DNA, and the V and J assignments and clone size from that table. This sample is represented by under 250,000 clones; about 90% of them were singletons. 3% to 4% of the sample is taken by the ten largest.

The TCR originated in a woman aged 25 to 39 with acute COVID-19. Sequencing was performed on PBMCs or T cells enriched from blood (not recorded which).

Read as DNA, the sequence is TGTGCCAGCAGTTTACCCGGGACAGCTGGAAACACCATATATTTT. This translates into CASSLPGTAGNTIYF. The V gene is TRBV28 and the J gene is TRBJ1-3; the central 7 bases match TRBD1. For this chain, trimming is 2 bases at the V end and 2 bases at the J end, and the number of junction bases without a gene match is 3. The CDR3, from cysteine to phenylalanine, totals 15 residues. Just CDR3 DNA is preserved here, 45 bases in frame from base 1. CDR1 and CDR2 (MDHEN, SYDVKM) derive from the germline V gene.